A selection of T cell receptor beta chains follows, all from one sample in a study of Graves' ophthalmopathy and Graves' hyperthyroidism. A single record per CDR3 protein comes from TCRdb applying MiXCR to the multiplex PCR reads. The sample has roughly 1.1 million distinct CDR3 sequences; approximately 35% are singletons. Material for sequencing was peripheral blood or thyroid tissue (not recorded which). The receptor set was obtained from an adult man with Graves' hyperthyroidism. Both conserved end residues are part of each CDR3. The D gene is left open where the match is weak. Rows may omit the clone size; those that give it use once, few, many or a size class.

>TRBV2|TRBJ1-5|-|18|-
CASSRMQGPFESNQPQHF
TGTGCCAGCTCCAGGATGCAGGGGCCCTTCGAAAGCAATCAGCCCCAGCATTTT
>TRBV4-3|TRBJ2-6|many|17|TRBD1
CASSQEQGASGANVLTF
TGCGCCAGCAGCCAAGAACAGGGGGCTAGTGGGGCCAACGTCCTGACTTTC
>TRBV20-1|TRBJ2-7|-|13|-
CSAQEGGVYEQYF
TGCAGTGCCCAGGAGGGGGGGGTCTACGAGCAGTACTTC
>TRBV5-6|TRBJ1-2|many|13|-
CASSPGQEWFYTF
TGTGCCAGCAGCCCGGGACAAGAATGGTTCTACACCTTC
>TRBV20-1|TRBJ1-5|-|14|-
CSARDPRQNQPQHF
TGCAGTGCTAGAGATCCCCGCCAGAATCAGCCCCAGCATTTT
>TRBV2|TRBJ1-6|few|12|TRBD1
CASRAGGSPLHF
TGTGCCAGCAGGGCAGGGGGTTCACCCCTCCACTTT
>TRBV7-2|TRBJ1-2|many|17|TRBD1
CASSPRTWDRGEYGYTF
TGTGCCAGCAGCCCGCGAACCTGGGACAGGGGCGAATATGGCTACACCTTC
>TRBV11-2|TRBJ2-2|-|21|-
CASSLAKIAARRIPYTGELFF
TGTGCCAGCAGCTTAGCAAAGATCGCGGCCAGGCGTATCCCCTACACCGGGGAGCTGTTTTTT
>TRBV20-1|TRBJ2-7|-|13|-
CSVWDPKSYEQYF
TGCAGTGTTTGGGACCCTAAATCCTACGAGCAGTACTTC
>TRBV10-3|TRBJ1-6|-|13|-
CATLGERNSPLHF
TGTGCCACGCTGGGGGAGCGGAATTCACCCCTCCACTTT
>TRBV7-9|TRBJ2-6|-|11|-
CASGEDNVLTF
TGTGCCAGCGGAGAAGATAACGTCCTGACTTTC
>TRBV20-1|TRBJ1-4|many|13|-
CSARPGANEKLFF
TGCAGTGCTCGGCCGGGAGCTAATGAAAAACTGTTTTTT
>TRBV24-1|TRBJ2-5|-|12|-
CATRGAQGNQYF
TGTGCCACCAGAGGGGCCCAGGGGAATCAGTACTTC
>TRBV30|TRBJ1-2|few|13|-
CACNYATSKDYTF
TGTGCCTGCAACTACGCCACCTCGAAGGACTACACCTTC
>TRBV29-1|TRBJ1-4|many|14|TRBD1
CSGWAGTVSEKLFF
TGCAGCGGATGGGCCGGGACAGTAAGCGAAAAACTGTTTTTT
>TRBV19|TRBJ2-7|few|15|TRBD2
CASSMISGGPYEQYF
TGTGCCAGTAGTATGATTAGCGGGGGCCCCTACGAGCAGTACTTC
>TRBV19|TRBJ1-6|-|15|-
CASSIFETGNSPLHF
TGTGCCAGTAGTATATTTGAGACCGGGAATTCACCCCTCCACTTT
>TRBV4-3|TRBJ1-4|many|15|-
CASSQERGSFEKLFF
TGCGCCAGCAGCCAAGAACGGGGGTCCTTCGAAAAACTGTTTTTT
>TRBV9|TRBJ2-2|many|15|TRBD1
CASSGDRKNTGELFF
TGTGCCAGCAGCGGGGACAGGAAGAACACCGGGGAGCTGTTTTTT
>TRBV24-1|TRBJ2-5|-|20|TRBD2
CATSDLGPGGGPKEQETQHF
TGTGCCACCAGTGATTTGGGGCCGGGGGGGGGGCCCAAAGAACAAGAGACCCAGCACTTC
>TRBV7-8|TRBJ1-4|many|14|-
CASSFGGMKEKLFF
TGTGCCAGCAGCTTTGGGGGGATGAAGGAAAAACTGTTTTTT
>TRBV4-3|TRBJ1-2|many|15|-
CASSPRRGDGYGYTF
TGCGCCAGCAGCCCAAGGAGGGGCGACGGCTATGGCTACACCTTC
>TRBV4-3|TRBJ2-5|many|15|-
CASSQDLLVRETQYF
TGCGCCAGCAGCCAAGATCTCCTGGTGCGAGAGACCCAGTACTTC
>TRBV5-4|TRBJ1-2|-|14|TRBD1
CASRWTGTGSGYTF
TGTGCCAGCAGATGGACAGGGACGGGAAGCGGCTACACCTTC
>TRBV7-9|TRBJ1-1|-|15|TRBD1
CASSILGTGNTEAFF
TGTGCCAGCAGCATACTAGGGACAGGGAACACTGAAGCTTTCTTT
>TRBV12-3/TRBV12-4|TRBJ2-5|few|16|TRBD2
CASSLASGGLHETQYF
TGTGCCAGCAGTTTGGCTAGCGGGGGACTACATGAGACCCAGTACTTC
>TRBV7-9|TRBJ2-5|-|15|-
CASSLSWGRQETQYF
TGTGCCAGCAGCCTCAGTTGGGGCAGGCAAGAGACCCAGTACTTC
>TRBV29-1|TRBJ2-7|many|14|TRBD1
CSALGQGAGGEQYF
TGCAGCGCGCTAGGACAGGGGGCGGGTGGTGAGCAGTACTTC
>TRBV10-3|TRBJ2-5|-|17|-
CASSYSPPEGRQETQYF
TGTGCCAGCAGTTACTCGCCCCCGGAGGGACGTCAGGAGACCCAGTACTTC
>TRBV9|TRBJ2-7|-|15|TRBD2
CASSVGPSGMNEQYF
TGTGCCAGCAGCGTGGGACCTAGCGGTATGAACGAGCAGTACTTC
>TRBV7-2|TRBJ1-2|few|13|-
CASRTGTAYGYTF
TGTGCCAGCAGGACCGGGACCGCCTATGGCTACACCTTC
>TRBV4-1|TRBJ2-7|-|13|-
CASSKGTSYEQYF
TGCGCCAGCAGTAAAGGGACTTCCTACGAGCAGTACTTC
>TRBV9|TRBJ1-2|-|17|-
CASSVNRGRQVPYGYTF
TGTGCCAGCAGCGTGAACCGGGGTAGACAGGTCCCGTATGGCTACACCTTC
>TRBV7-2|TRBJ1-4|many|17|TRBD1
CASSPDGQGATNEKLFF
TGTGCCAGCAGCCCGGACGGACAGGGGGCGACTAATGAAAAACTGTTTTTT
>TRBV6-4|TRBJ1-5|many|14|-
CASSDFHTDQPQHF
TGTGCCAGCAGTGACTTTCACACGGACCAGCCCCAGCATTTT
>TRBV10-2|TRBJ2-1|-|14|TRBD2
CASSEPTSVREQFF
TGCGCCAGCAGTGAACCGACTAGCGTCAGGGAGCAGTTCTTC
>TRBV7-9|TRBJ2-7|-|19|TRBD2
CASSPPGGRIAVPSYEQYF
TGTGCCAGCAGCCCGCCGGGGGGGCGAATAGCGGTACCTTCCTACGAGCAGTACTTC
>TRBV7-2|TRBJ2-6|few|16|TRBD1
CASSSVRGSGANVLTF
TGTGCCAGCAGCTCTGTCAGGGGGTCCGGGGCCAACGTCCTGACTTTC
>TRBV7-8|TRBJ1-1|few|14|TRBD1
CASTVDRFDTEAFF
TGTGCCAGCACCGTGGACAGGTTCGACACTGAAGCTTTCTTT
>TRBV28|TRBJ1-2|few|14|TRBD1
CASSSTGQGPGYTF
TGTGCCAGCAGTTCCACAGGACAGGGCCCTGGCTACACCTTC
>TRBV6-1|TRBJ1-2|-|13|TRBD1
CASRPGQGAGYTF
TGTGCCAGCAGACCGGGACAGGGCGCCGGCTACACCTTC
>TRBV25-1|TRBJ1-5|-|13|-
CARSMSSNQPQHF
TGTGCTAGGTCGATGAGTAGCAATCAGCCCCAGCATTTT
>TRBV4-2|TRBJ2-2|few|16|TRBD1
CASRDTTGIDTGELFF
TGTGCCAGCAGGGATACGACAGGGATTGACACCGGGGAGCTGTTTTTT
>TRBV6-5|TRBJ1-2|many|16|-
CASSVFHQVADYGYTF
TGTGCCAGCAGTGTTTTCCATCAAGTTGCCGACTATGGCTACACCTTC
>TRBV9|TRBJ1-5|-|14|-
CASSVDSSGQPQHF
TGTGCCAGCAGCGTAGACAGTTCTGGTCAGCCCCAGCATTTT
>TRBV4-1|TRBJ1-1|few|15|-
CASSQETPGLSEAFF
TGCGCCAGCAGCCAAGAGACCCCAGGCCTTTCTGAAGCTTTCTTT
>TRBV7-2|TRBJ2-5|once|14|-
CASSLLSDQETQYF
TGTGCCAGCAGCTTATTGAGTGACCAGGAGACCCAGTACTTC
>TRBV4-3|TRBJ1-4|-|16|-
CASSPDLKSGHEKLFF
TGCGCCAGCAGCCCAGATTTAAAAAGTGGACATGAAAAACTGTTTTTT
>TRBV10-3|TRBJ1-3|many|15|TRBD1
CAISDGGTAGNTIYF
TGTGCCATCAGTGACGGAGGGACAGCTGGAAACACCATATATTTT
>TRBV12-3/TRBV12-4|TRBJ1-1|many|14|-
CASSLLSMGTEAFF
TGTGCCAGCAGTTTATTGAGTATGGGGACTGAAGCTTTCTTT
>TRBV29-1|TRBJ2-5|-|14|-
CSVDGQGRQETQYF
TGCAGCGTTGACGGGCAGGGGCGCCAAGAGACCCAGTACTTC
>TRBV20-1|TRBJ2-2|few|13|-
CSARGASGGELFF
TGCAGTGCGAGAGGGGCAAGCGGCGGGGAGCTGTTTTTT
>TRBV5-6|TRBJ1-3|many|16|-
CASSPFEQWSGNTIYF
TGTGCCAGCAGCCCATTCGAGCAATGGTCCGGAAACACCATATATTTT